The present TCR beta chain was sequenced within a study of a mutant IDH1 vaccine in newly diagnosed glioma. On the study more broadly: V12 fell at week 35 and V13, the study end, at week 47.

Time point denoted: week 47, end of study. Topical imiquimod accompanied each vaccine dose, which consisted of 300 ug of mutant IDH1 20-mer peptide. On this clone itself: The antigen is undetermined.

TCRdb's table, derived via immunoSEQ multiplex PCR, lists solely in-frame clones and lacks some. The profile shows about 94,000 clones, around 92% of them singletons. The CDR3 extends over 16 amino acids. V lost 6 bases and J lost 0; bases outside the gene matches: 8. Germline V gene data show CDR1 as MDHEN and CDR2 as SYDVKM. The TCR comes from a woman between 50 and 59 years old with glioma. Specimen: PBMCs, collected from a glioma patient whose treatment included an IDH1 peptide vaccine. The chain couples TRBV28 to TRBJ2-1; 7 bases are shared with TRBD1. The CDR3 sequence: CASSTGDPSSYNEQFF. The CDR3 region has the DNA TGTGCCAGCAGCACAGGGGATCCTAGCTCCTACAATGAGCAGTTCTTC.